These 15 T cell receptor beta chains share one sample of origin, sequenced in a study of blood T cell repertoires in COVID-19. Sequencing used immunoSEQ multiplex PCR; TCRdb keeps in-frame clones, though not all of them. The sample lists some 190,000 clones; less than 85% were seen once. The sequencing sample was made of peripheral blood. The receptors come from a woman between 45 and 65 years old with acute or convalescent COVID-19.

This chain links TRBV5-1 with TRBJ2-7; a possible D gene is TRBD1 (5 bases). V lost 0 bases and J lost 2, with 18 bases in between. This CDR3 spans 17 amino acids. Germline V gives CDR1 SGHRS, CDR2 YFSETQ. Here the CDR3 reads CASSLEPHTDSTYEQYF. CDR3 in DNA: TGCGCCAGCAGCTTGGAACCTCATACCGACAGCACCTACGAGCAGTACTTC.

J is TRBJ2-1 and V is TRBV29-1; D remains unclear. Trimming removed 8 bases at V and 2 bases at J, with 16 bases between. CDR1 is SQVTM and CDR2 is ANQGSEA in the germline V gene. The CDR3 is 14 amino acids. The CDR3 bases are TGCAGCCCCCGACTTCTTGGCCCCTACAATGAGCAGTTCTTC. Its protein is CSPRLLGPYNEQFF.

The chain combines TRBV18 with TRBJ1-5; D not certain. The V gene lost 3 bases and the J gene lost 1 base, with 7 bases spanning the gap. The germline V gene encodes CDR1 KGHSH and CDR2 LQKENI. CDR3 length equals 14 residues. The CDR3 reads CASSPTQSNQPQHF. CDR3 nucleotide sequence: TGTGCCAGCTCACCGACACAGAGCAATCAGCCCCAGCATTTT. Looking up the rest from reference TRBV18 and TRBJ1-5 gives the full variable domain: NAGVMQNPRHLVRRRGQEARLRCSPMKGHSHVYWYRQLPEEGLKFMVYLQKENIIDESGMPKERFSAEFPKEGPSILRIQQVVRGDSAAYFCASSPTQSNQPQHFGDGTRLSIL.

The chain recombines TRBV6-4 with TRBJ2-2; the D gene is possibly TRBD2 (5 bases). The CDR3 has 13 amino acids. CDR1 MRHNA and CDR2 SNTAGT come from the germline V gene. Trimming shortened V by 10 bases and J by 0 bases, and 9 bases separated the two germline ends. CDR3 bases: TGTGCCACTGGGAGATCGAACACCGGGGAGCTGTTTTTT. Its translation is CATGRSNTGELFF.

This clone has a handful of counts. J is TRBJ1-6 and V is TRBV14; D is undetermined. CDR3 size: 13 residues. Trimming took 2 bases from V and 7 from J, leaving 6 bases between them. Germline CDR1 and CDR2: SGHDN and FVKESK. The CDR3 nucleotides are TGTGCCAGCAGCCAACTAACGAATTCACCCCTCCACTTT. This codes for CASSQLTNSPLHF.

This clone was counted a few times. J is TRBJ2-3 and V is TRBV19; D unclear. Germline V gives CDR1 LNHDA, CDR2 SQIVND (reference sequence). This CDR3 is built from 11 residues. Trimming took off 8 bases at V and 3 bases at J, with 6 bases between the two ends. CDR3 nucleotides: TGTGCCAGTTCTTTGACAGATACGCAGTATTTT. Translated, it gives CASSLTDTQYF. The entire variable domain, with the rest obtained from reference TRBV19 and TRBJ2-3, is as follows: DGGITQSPKYLFRKEGQNVTLSCEQNLNHDAMYWYRQDPGQGLRLIYYSQIVNDFQKGDIAEGYSVSREKKESFPLTVTSAQKNPTAFYLCASSLTDTQYFGPGTRLTVL.

The chain links TRBV18 to TRBJ2-1; 10 positions agree with TRBD2. The V and J ends lost 2 bases and 14 bases, in that order; junction bases with no gene match: 6. Germline CDR1 reads KGHSH; CDR2 reads LQKENI. The CDR3 runs to 13 residues. CDR3 amino acids: CASSPVPSGGEFF. CDR3 in DNA: TGTGCCAGCTCACCAGTACCTAGCGGGGGCGAGTTCTTC.

This chain links TRBV10-3 with TRBJ1-2; D not certain. The length of the CDR3 is 15 residues. The V gene's germline CDR1 is ENHRY and CDR2 SYGVKD. Trimming removed 6 bases at V and 1 base at J, with 15 bases between. In DNA, the CDR3 is TGTGCCATCAGGGACGCCGTGGAGGGTAACTATGGCTACACCTTC. Amino acid sequence: CAIRDAVEGNYGYTF.

The CDR3 here is CASSLAGTSGATDTQYF. CDR3 nucleotide sequence: TGCGCCAGCAGCTTGGCAGGTACTAGCGGGGCCACAGATACGCAGTATTTT. J is TRBJ2-3 and V is TRBV5-1; TRBD2 agrees at 10 bases. The trim removed 0 bases at V and 2 bases at J, leaving 6 bases unmatched. CDR1 is SGHRS and CDR2 is YFSETQ in the germline V gene. This CDR3 has 17 amino acids. Filled out from reference TRBV5-1 and TRBJ2-3, the complete variable domain reads KAGVTQTPRYLIKTRGQQVTLSCSPISGHRSVSWYQQTPGQGLQFLFEYFSETQRNKGNFPGRFSGRQFSNSRSEMNVSTLELGDSALYLCASSLAGTSGATDTQYFGPGTRLTVL.

This rearrangement joins TRBV3-1 (or the pseudogene TRBV3-2) to TRBJ1-1, with 8 bases matching TRBD1. V shed 1 base, J shed 1 base, and the junction held 2 bases outside the gene matches. The CDR3 is made up of 15 amino acids. Germline-derived CDR1 and CDR2 are LGHDT and YNNKEL (reference sequence). CDR3 nucleotides: TGTGCCAGCAGCCAAGCGGACAGGGCGAACACTGAAGCTTTCTTT. Encoded protein: CASSQADRANTEAFF.

The chain recombines TRBV3-1 (or the pseudogene TRBV3-2) with TRBJ1-2, with D possibly matching TRBD1 (6 bases). This CDR3 is 14 amino acids long. Trimming left V 0 bases short and J 4 bases short, with 9 bases between. CDR1 LGHDT and CDR2 YNNKEL come from the germline V gene (reference sequence). This CDR3 reads CASSQERGGYGYTF. Here the CDR3 DNA reads TGTGCCAGCAGCCAAGAGCGAGGGGGCTATGGCTACACCTTC.

The V and J genes are TRBV9 and TRBJ2-3, with 10 positions matching TRBD2. The germline gives CDR1 SGDLS, CDR2 YYNGEE. This CDR3 is built from 19 residues. J lost 10 bases, V lost 2 bases, and 22 bases had no gene match. DNA for the CDR3: TGTGCCAGCAGCGTGGGAGGAGGGAGGATAGCGGGGGGTACGGTTTCGCAGTATTTT. Translation: CASSVGGGRIAGGTVSQYF.

The chain joins TRBV9 to TRBJ2-3, with 9 nucleotides matching TRBD2. V was pared by 0 bases and J by 3 bases, with 2 bases of the junction left unmatched. Germline V CDR1 and CDR2: SGDLS, YYNGEE. CDR3 length: 15 amino acids. The CDR3 bases are TGTGCCAGCAGCGTAGCAACTAGCGGGACAGATACGCAGTATTTT. Translation: CASSVATSGTDTQYF.

This clone was counted only a few times. In the same sample, other DNA sequences code for this CDR3. The chain uses TRBV5-1 and TRBJ2-3; 9 nucleotides line up with TRBD2. This CDR3 is 15 amino acids long. Germline loops: CDR1 SGHRS, CDR2 YFSETQ. After removal of 10 bases from V and 5 bases from J, the junction contained 14 bases not matched to a gene. The CDR3 DNA is TGCGCCGCCGGCGGGGCGGGGGGGCCCGGAGATACGCAGTATTTT. Translating it yields CAAGGAGGPGDTQYF.

The chain has TRBV18 and TRBJ1-6; 9 bases agree with TRBD1. The germline V gene has CDR1 KGHSH and CDR2 LQKENI. The ends lost 4 bases at V and 7 bases at J; junction bases unmatched: 8. The CDR3 extends over 16 amino acids. CDR3: CASSHSRTGVNSPLHF. The CDR3 region has the DNA TGTGCCAGCTCACATTCCCGGACAGGGGTGAATTCACCCCTCCACTTT.